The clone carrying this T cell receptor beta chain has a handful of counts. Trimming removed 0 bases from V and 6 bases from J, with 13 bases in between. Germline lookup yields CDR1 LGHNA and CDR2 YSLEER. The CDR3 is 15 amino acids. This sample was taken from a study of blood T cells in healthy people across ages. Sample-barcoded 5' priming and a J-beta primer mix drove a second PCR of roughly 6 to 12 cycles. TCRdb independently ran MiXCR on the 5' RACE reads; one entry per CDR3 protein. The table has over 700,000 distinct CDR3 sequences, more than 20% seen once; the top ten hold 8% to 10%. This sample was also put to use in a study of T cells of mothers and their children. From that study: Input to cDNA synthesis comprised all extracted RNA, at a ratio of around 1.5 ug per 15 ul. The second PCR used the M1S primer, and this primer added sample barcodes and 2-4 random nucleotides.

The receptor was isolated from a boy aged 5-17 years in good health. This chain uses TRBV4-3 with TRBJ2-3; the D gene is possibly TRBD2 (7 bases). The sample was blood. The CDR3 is CASSQDRAGADTQYF. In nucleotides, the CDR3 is TGCGCCAGCAGCCAAGATCGGGCGGGGGCTGATACGCAGTATTTT.